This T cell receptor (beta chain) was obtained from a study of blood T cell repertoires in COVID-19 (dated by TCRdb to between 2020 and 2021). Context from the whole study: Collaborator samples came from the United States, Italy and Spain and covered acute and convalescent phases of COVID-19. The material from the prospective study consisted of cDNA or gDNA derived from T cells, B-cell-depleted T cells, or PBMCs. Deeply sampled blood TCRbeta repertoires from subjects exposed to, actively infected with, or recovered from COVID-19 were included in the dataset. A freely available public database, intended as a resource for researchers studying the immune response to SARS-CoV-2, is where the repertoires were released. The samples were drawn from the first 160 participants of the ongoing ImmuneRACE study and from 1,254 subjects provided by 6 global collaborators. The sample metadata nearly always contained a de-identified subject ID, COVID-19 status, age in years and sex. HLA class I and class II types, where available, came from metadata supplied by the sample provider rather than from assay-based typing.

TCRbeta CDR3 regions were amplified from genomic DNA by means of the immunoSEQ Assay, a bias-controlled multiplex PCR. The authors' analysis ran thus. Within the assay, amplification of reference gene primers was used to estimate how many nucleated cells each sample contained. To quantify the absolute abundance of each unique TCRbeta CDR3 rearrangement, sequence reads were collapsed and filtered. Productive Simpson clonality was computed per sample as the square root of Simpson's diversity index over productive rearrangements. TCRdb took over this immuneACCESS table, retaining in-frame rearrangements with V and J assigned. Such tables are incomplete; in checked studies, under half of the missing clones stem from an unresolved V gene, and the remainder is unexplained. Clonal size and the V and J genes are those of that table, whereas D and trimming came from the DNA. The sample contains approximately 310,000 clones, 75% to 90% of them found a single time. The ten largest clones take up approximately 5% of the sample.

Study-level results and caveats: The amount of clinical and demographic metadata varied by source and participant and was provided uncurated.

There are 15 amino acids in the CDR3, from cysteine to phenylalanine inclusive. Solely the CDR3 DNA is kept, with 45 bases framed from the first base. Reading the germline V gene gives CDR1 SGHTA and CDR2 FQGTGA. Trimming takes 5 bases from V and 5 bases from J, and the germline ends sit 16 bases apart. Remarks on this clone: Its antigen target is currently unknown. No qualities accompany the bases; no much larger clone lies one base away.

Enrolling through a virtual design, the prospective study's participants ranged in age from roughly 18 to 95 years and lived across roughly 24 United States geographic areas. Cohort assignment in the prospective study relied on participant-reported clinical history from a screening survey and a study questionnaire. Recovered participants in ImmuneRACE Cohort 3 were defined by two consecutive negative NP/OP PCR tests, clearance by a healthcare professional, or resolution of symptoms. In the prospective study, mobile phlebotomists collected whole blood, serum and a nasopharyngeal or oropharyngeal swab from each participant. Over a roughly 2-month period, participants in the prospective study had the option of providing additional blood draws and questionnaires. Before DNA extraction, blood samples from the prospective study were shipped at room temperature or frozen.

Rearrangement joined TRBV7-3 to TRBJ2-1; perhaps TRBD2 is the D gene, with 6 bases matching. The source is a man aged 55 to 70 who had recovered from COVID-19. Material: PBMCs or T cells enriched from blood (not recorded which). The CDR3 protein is CASSPRGPANNEQFF. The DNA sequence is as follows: TGTGCCAGCAGCCCGCGGGGCCCGGCCAACAATGAGCAGTTCTTC.